The source of this TCR beta chain is a study of blood T cell repertoires in COVID-19. For the study at large: Whether acute or convalescent, the COVID-19 samples came from the United States, Italy and Spain. From T cells, B-cell-depleted T cells, or PBMCs came the material, which was cDNA or gDNA.

As processed by the authors: Nucleated cell counts were estimated from reference gene primer amplification. Assay used: immunoSEQ multiplex PCR; TCRdb lists only in-frame clones, some missing. Clone size and the V and J calls come from that table; the DNA yielded D and trimming. The sample has 150,000 to 200,000 clones, 65% to 90% seen once; the top ten hold roughly 8%. The CDR3 spans 15 residues. Trimming left V 1 base short and J 0 bases short, with 9 bases between. Germline V lookup: CDR1 SGHVS, CDR2 FNYEAQ. This TCR derives from a man between 60 and 70 years old with acute or convalescent COVID-19. The sequencing input was peripheral blood. The chain carries TRBV7-6 and TRBJ1-1; the D is unclear. The CDR3 spells CASSLGGVMNTEAFF. The CDR3 DNA is TGTGCCAGCAGCTTAGGGGGAGTTATGAACACTGAAGCTTTCTTT. Together with reference TRBV7-6 and TRBJ1-1, the CDR3 gives the full variable domain: GAGVSQSPRYKVTKRGQDVALRCDPISGHVSLYWYRQALGQGPEFLTYFNYEAQQDKSGLPNDRFSAERPEGSISTLTIQRTEQRDSAMYRCASSLGGVMNTEAFFGQGTRLTVV.